Below, 17 T cell receptor beta chains from the same sample are listed, as sequenced in a study of Graves' ophthalmopathy and Graves' hyperthyroidism. RNA transcripts were the source from which TCR beta CDR3 regions were amplified. The library came from an HTBI-primed first-round RT-PCR and a second-round multiplex PCR. Using its own MiXCR run on the multiplex PCR reads, TCRdb lists one record per CDR3 protein. Of 300,000 to 400,000 distinct CDR3 sequences in the sample, 15% to 20% were seen once. The sequencing input was peripheral blood. These receptors were obtained from an adult woman with stable Graves' hyperthyroidism.

To note about this clonotype: Being one base from a much bigger clone, this may be a read error. The CDR3 loop reads CASSAMRTGVIGELCF. In nucleotides, the CDR3 is TGTGCCAGCAGCGCAATGCGGACAGGGGTGATCGGGGAGCTGTGTTTT. This chain connects TRBV25-1 to TRBJ2-2; TRBD1 aligns across 9 bases. The CDR3 runs to 16 residues. Germline lookup yields CDR1 MGHDK and CDR2 SYGVNS.

This clonotype was recorded many times. V usage is TRBV19 and J usage is TRBJ2-7; 10 nucleotides line up with TRBD2. This CDR3 comprises 15 residues. Unmatched junction bases numbered 6, after V lost 7 bases and J lost 0 bases. Germline CDR1 and CDR2: LNHDA and SQIVND (reference sequence). This CDR3 is CASKPSGRASYEQYF. Written as DNA, the CDR3 is TGTGCCAGTAAGCCGAGCGGGAGGGCCTCCTACGAGCAGTACTTC.

The CDR3 loop is CASSDIGREQYF. The DNA of the CDR3 is TGCGCCAGCAGTGACATCGGACGCGAGCAGTACTTC. The chain has TRBV10-1 and TRBJ2-7; D is undetermined. V was trimmed by 3 bases and J by 6 bases, leaving 9 bases between them. Germline V lookup: CDR1 WNHNN, CDR2 SYGVQD (reference sequence). The CDR3 is 12 amino acids.

This clonotype was seen more than once but under ten times. This chain links TRBV5-1 with TRBJ2-5; D is possibly TRBD1 (6 bases). The germline CDR1 and CDR2 sequences are SGHRS and YFSETQ. Trimming took 3 bases from V and 5 from J, leaving 17 bases between them. CDR3 length equals 15 residues. The CDR3 sequence is CASSSEVGAGETQYF. The CDR3 nucleotides read TGCGCCAGCAGCTCAGAGGTGGGGGCTGGGGAGACCCAGTACTTC.

The chain employs TRBV7-9 and TRBJ1-5, with TRBD1 as a possible D gene (5 bases). Germline V gives CDR1 SEHNR, CDR2 FQNEAQ (reference sequence). V lost 4 bases, J lost 4 bases, and 11 bases lay in between. The CDR3 covers 14 residues. The CDR3 protein is CASSSGQKNQPQHF. The CDR3 nucleotides read TGTGCCAGCAGCTCAGGACAAAAAAATCAGCCCCAGCATTTT.

This rearrangement joins TRBV6-1 to TRBJ1-5; D remains unclear. CDR1 and CDR2 from the germline V gene are MNHNS and SASEGT. The length of the CDR3 is 15 residues. The V and J ends lost 8 bases and 0 bases respectively, with 14 bases between them. This CDR3 reads CASASDPYSNQPQHF. In DNA, the CDR3 is TGTGCCAGCGCCTCGGACCCATATAGCAATCAGCCCCAGCATTTT.

This clonotype was observed at least ten times. The chain employs TRBV6-1 and TRBJ2-7; 9 bases fit TRBD1. V lost 6 bases, J lost 4 bases, and 7 bases stayed unmatched. The CDR3 has 14 residues. Germline CDR1 reads MNHNS; CDR2 reads SASEGT. DNA of the CDR3: TGTGCCAGCAGGATCACGGGACAGGGTTACGAGCAGTACTTC. Translating gives CASRITGQGYEQYF.

This clonotype was counted ten times or more. The chain couples TRBV10-2 to TRBJ2-7, with 10 bases identical to TRBD2. V lost 3 bases, J lost 6 bases, and 8 bases stayed unmatched. The CDR3 totals 15 residues. The V gene's germline CDR1 is WSHSY and CDR2 SAAADI. This CDR3 reads CASSEGSSGRAEQYF. In nucleotides, the CDR3 is TGCGCCAGCAGTGAAGGTTCTAGCGGGAGAGCCGAGCAGTACTTC.

The chain is built from TRBV20-1 and TRBJ2-5, with D perhaps TRBD1 or TRBD2 (5 bases each). The V gene lost 0 bases and the J gene lost 2 bases, with 10 bases spanning the gap. Germline V gives CDR1 DFQATT, CDR2 SNEGSKA (reference sequence). The CDR3 is made up of 14 amino acids. The CDR3 loop reads CSARDRGAQETQYF. The CDR3 nucleotides are TGCAGTGCTAGAGACCGGGGCGCGCAAGAGACCCAGTACTTC.

This clonotype showed up many times. The chain is built from TRBV7-3 and TRBJ1-1; D might be TRBD1 (6 bases). The CDR3 is 14 residues long. Trimming took off 5 bases at V and 5 bases at J, with 15 bases between the two ends. The germline V gene encodes CDR1 SGHTA and CDR2 FQGTGA. This CDR3 is CASSARGGKTEAFF. The CDR3 DNA reads as TGTGCCAGCAGCGCCCGAGGGGGGAAAACTGAAGCTTTCTTT.

This clonotype has ten or more counts. The limits of the CDR3 on the DNA are not certain, so only TCRdb's listed CDR3 is given. The chain couples TRBV28 to TRBJ2-7; the table's D call, TRBD1, was not checked against the DNA. The CDR3 comprises 16 residues, both ends counted. The germline V gene has CDR1 MDHEN and CDR2 SYDVKM. The CDR3: CASSSSVAGQEDEQYF.

This clonotype was detected ten times or more. V is TRBV28 and J is TRBJ1-6; TRBD1 matches 8 bases. V lost 7 bases and J lost 4; bases outside the gene matches: 6. The CDR3 consists of 15 residues. Germline CDR1 is MDHEN and CDR2 is SYDVKM. In DNA form, the CDR3 reads TGTGCCAGCACGAACAGGGGGTGGTATAATTCACCCCTCCACTTT. Translating it yields CASTNRGWYNSPLHF.

The J gene is TRBJ2-7, the V gene TRBV7-3, with a possible D match to TRBD1 (5 bases). Per the germline V gene, CDR1 is SGHTA and CDR2 is FQGTGA. V shed 5 bases and J shed 6 bases, with 11 bases lying between them. CDR3 length: 12 residues. CDR3 loop: CASSLREGEQYF. CDR3 nucleotides: TGTGCCAGCAGCCTCAGGGAAGGCGAGCAGTACTTC.

This clonotype was counted ten times or more. The V and J genes are TRBV20-1 and TRBJ2-7; 10 bases fit TRBD2. V dropped 0 bases and J dropped 7; count of bases not matched to a gene: 9. Germline V gives CDR1 DFQATT, CDR2 SNEGSKA (reference sequence). The CDR3 is made up of 15 amino acids. The CDR3 spells CSARDFLAGAGEQYF. Written as DNA, the CDR3 is TGCAGTGCTAGAGATTTCCTAGCGGGAGCGGGGGAGCAGTACTTC.

This clonotype was counted ten times or more. The V call is TRBV20-1, the J call TRBJ2-3, with TRBD2 as a possible D gene (6 bases). Per germline, CDR1 DFQATT and CDR2 SNEGSKA (reference sequence). CDR3 size: 17 residues. V lost 4 bases and J lost 2, with 22 bases in between. The CDR3 region is CSATPGLRGLYTDTQYF. The DNA of the CDR3 is TGCAGTGCTACCCCCGGGCTCCGGGGACTCTACACAGATACGCAGTATTTT.

The chain joins TRBV27 to TRBJ1-5; the D gene is possibly TRBD1 (5 bases). CDR3 length: 15 amino acids. V was clipped by 8 bases and J by 0 bases, with 14 bases between them. The germline V gene encodes CDR1 MNHEY and CDR2 SMNVEV (reference sequence). This chain's CDR3 is CASGQGSYSNQPQHF. DNA for the CDR3: TGTGCCAGCGGGCAGGGCTCATATAGCAATCAGCCCCAGCATTTT.

The V gene is TRBV12-3 or TRBV12-4, the J gene TRBJ1-1, with D perhaps matching TRBD1 (5 bases). The length of the CDR3 is 11 residues. Between the trimmed V and J ends, which lost 7 bases and 7 bases, there was a span of 10 bases. The CDR3 spells CASTGAVEAFF. The DNA of the CDR3 is TGTGCCAGCACTGGGGCCGTTGAAGCTTTCTTT.